These T cell receptor beta chains were read from a single sample in a study of cytomegalovirus exposure and HLA in healthy donors. Assay used: immunoSEQ multiplex PCR; TCRdb lists only in-frame clones, some missing. The sample consists of 170,000 or so clones, 85% of them appearing once. The sequenced sample consisted of PBMCs. The receptors come from a man aged 18 to 35 in good health and CMV-seropositive. Each CDR3 is given without its conserved first and last residue. Clone size appears in some rows only: once, few, many, or a class for an expanded clone.

TRBJ2-7,TRBV30,-,AWSTSTGGPSEQY
TRBJ2-2,TRBV5-4,-,ASSRGQGAGDTGELF
TRBJ2-1,TRBV5-4,-,ASSPGLANNEQF
TRBJ2-7,TRBV9,-,ASSVGLADTYEQY
TRBJ2-1,TRBV27,few,ASSLGARWF
TRBJ2-7,TRBV28,-,ASSPRRVDEQY
TRBJ2-1,TRBV5-1,-,ASSSEGTRLYNEQF
TRBJ2-5,TRBV28,few,ASSLDRGTETQY
TRBJ2-7,TRBV4-1,once,ASSPPRAGSSSYEQY
TRBJ2-7,TRBV19,-,ASSIGPSGSYEQY